These T cell receptor beta chains were read from a single sample in a study of T cell repertoires in cytomegalovirus infection. TCRdb recomputed calls from the reads with MiXCR, one row per CDR3 protein. The sample holds roughly 600,000 distinct CDR3 sequences, 24% seen once. Specimen: CD8+ T cells from PBMCs. All receptors come from a human donor in good health (CMV status not recorded). Some clones in this sample may be carry-over from other donors' samples. CDR3s include the opening cysteine and the closing phenylalanine or tryptophan. Fields, in order: CDR3 length, V gene, clone size, J gene, D gene, CDR3 DNA, CDR3 protein. D genes are given only for firm matches. Where a row states a size, it is once, few, many or the class of an expanded clone; other rows omit it.

15	TRBV14	-	TRBJ1-6	-	TGTGCCAGCAGCCGGCCGGAATCCTATAATTCACCCCTCCACTTT	CASSRPESYNSPLHF
12	TRBV7-6	-	TRBJ2-1	-	TGTGCCACCCAGCAGTGGAACAATGAGCAGTTCTTC	CATQQWNNEQFF
14	TRBV28	-	TRBJ1-5	-	TGTGCCAGCAGTTTCAGGGGTAGTGGACAGCCCCAGCATTTT	CASSFRGSGQPQHF
16	TRBV7-8	many	TRBJ1-1	-	TGTGCCAGCAGCTTAGTTGCAGGGGCCCGACTCACTGAAGCTTTCTTT	CASSLVAGARLTEAFF
15	TRBV5-6	-	TRBJ1-1	-	TGTGCCAGCAGCTTCAAGGTCCGAACCTACACTGAAGCTTTCTTT	CASSFKVRTYTEAFF
12	TRBV7-9	-	TRBJ2-1	-	TGTGCCAGCAGAGAGGGGTGGAATGAGCAGTTCTTC	CASREGWNEQFF
15	TRBV20-1	-	TRBJ2-5	-	TGCAGTGCTAGAGATCGGTCGGCGGGACAAGAGACCCAGTACTTC	CSARDRSAGQETQYF
17	TRBV7-6	-	TRBJ2-5	TRBD2	TGTGCCAGCAGCTTAGGGTCTAGCGGGGGGGCAATGGAGACCCAGTACTTC	CASSLGSSGGAMETQYF
15	TRBV12-3/TRBV12-4	many	TRBJ2-7	TRBD2	TGTGCCAGCAGTCCAGGACTAGCGGGTATCTACGAGCAGTACTTC	CASSPGLAGIYEQYF
15	TRBV6-1	-	TRBJ2-3	-	TGTGCCAGCAGTGAAACATACCTAAGCACAGATACGCAGTATTTT	CASSETYLSTDTQYF
17	TRBV7-9	many	TRBJ2-1	TRBD1	TGTGCCAGCAGCTTACCCTTTGGGGACAGGGGGGACAATGAGCAGTTCTTC	CASSLPFGDRGDNEQFF
13	TRBV20-1	few	TRBJ2-7	TRBD2	TGCAGTGCTAGAGGGCTAGCGGGTTACGAGCAGTACTTC	CSARGLAGYEQYF
15	TRBV6-6	-	TRBJ1-5	-	TGTGCCAGCAGTTACTCGAAGACAAGGGAGCAGCCCCAGCATTTT	CASSYSKTREQPQHF